This TCR beta chain is from a study of identical twins. Regarding the study as a whole: Researchers caution that invariant MAIT and iNKT cells could partly confound zero-insertion analyses. Monozygotic twins shared more out-of-frame TCR alpha than recombination models predicted.

Germline trimming cut 4 bases from V and 1 base from J; bases unmatched to any gene: 10. There are 17 residues in the CDR3. CDR1 and CDR2 from the germline V gene are MNHEY and SVGEGT. Using its own MiXCR run on the 5' RACE reads, TCRdb lists one record per CDR3 protein. The profile shows roughly 200,000 distinct CDR3 sequences, 15% to 20% of them singletons. This clonotype has only a few counts. Its antigen is not identified. These records were also assigned to another study, of T cells expressing NK-cell markers. That report notes: Out of eight donors sequenced, seven tested HCMV-seropositive and the remaining one seronegative. The study found these clonotypes also leading the CD3+CD56-NKG2C+ fraction in a handful of donors.

The chain combines TRBV6-2 or TRBV6-3 with TRBJ2-1, with TRBD2 identical over 7 bases. The source material was CD8+ T cells sorted from blood. This clonotype was sampled from a woman aged 18 to 35 in good health. The CDR3 region has the DNA TGTGCCAGCAGTTTCGACCGGACTAGTGGGTCCTACAATGAGCAGTTCTTC. It specifies CASSFDRTSGSYNEQFF.